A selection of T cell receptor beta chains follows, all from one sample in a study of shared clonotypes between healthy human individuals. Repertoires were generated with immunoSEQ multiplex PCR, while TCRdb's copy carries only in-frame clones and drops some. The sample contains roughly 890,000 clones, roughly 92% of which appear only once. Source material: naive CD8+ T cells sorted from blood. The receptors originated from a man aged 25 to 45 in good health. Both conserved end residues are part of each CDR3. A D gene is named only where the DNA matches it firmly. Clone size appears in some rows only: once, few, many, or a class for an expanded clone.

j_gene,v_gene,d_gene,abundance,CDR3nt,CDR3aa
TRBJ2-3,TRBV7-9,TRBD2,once,TGTGCCAGCAGCTCTAGCGGGAGGGCCAAAGATACGCAGTATTTT,CASSSSGRAKDTQYF
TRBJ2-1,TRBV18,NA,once,TGTGCCAGCTCACCACCCGTAAGTCCCTCAAATGAGCAGTTCTTC,CASSPPVSPSNEQFF
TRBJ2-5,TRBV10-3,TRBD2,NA,TGTGCCATCAGTGCTCCTGGGACTAGCGGAGAGACCCAGTACTTC,CAISAPGTSGETQYF
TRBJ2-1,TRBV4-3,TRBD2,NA,TGCGCCAGCAGCCAAGAGCGCCGGCTAGCGGGAAGTGAGCAGTTCTTC,CASSQERRLAGSEQFF
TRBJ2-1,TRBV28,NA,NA,TGTGCCAGCAGTTTATCGGGGGTGAGTCCAGGTCAGTTCTTC,CASSLSGVSPGQFF
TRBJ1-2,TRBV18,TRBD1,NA,TGTGCCAGCTCACCACGAAGAGCGGGACAGGTTTCATCAGCGGGCTACACCTTC,CASSPRRAGQVSSAGYTF
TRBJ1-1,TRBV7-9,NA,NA,TGTGCCAGCAGCTTAGGCAGGGGAGCTTTCTTT,CASSLGRGAFF
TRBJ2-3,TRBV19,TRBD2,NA,TGTGCCAGTAGTCCGGGACTAGCGGGAAGCTACCCACAGCCAGATACGCAGTATTTT,CASSPGLAGSYPQPDTQYF
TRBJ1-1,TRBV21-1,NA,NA,TGTGCCAGCACCGGACAGGGATGGGGGAACACTGAAGCTTTCTTT,CASTGQGWGNTEAFF
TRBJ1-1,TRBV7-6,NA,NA,TGTGCCAGCAGCCAGACAGGAGAAGCTTTCTTT,CASSQTGEAFF
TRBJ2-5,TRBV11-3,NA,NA,TGTGCCAGCAGGCTCCCCTATGGTCGGTACTTC,CASRLPYGRYF
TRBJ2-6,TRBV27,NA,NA,TGTGCCAGCAGTATCTACATTGGTGGGGCCAACGTCCTGACTTTC,CASSIYIGGANVLTF
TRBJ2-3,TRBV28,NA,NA,TGTGCCAGCAGTCCGGGGCTTTACACAGATACGCAGTATTTT,CASSPGLYTDTQYF
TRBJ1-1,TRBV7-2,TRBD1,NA,TGTGCCAGCAGCTGGGAGGGGGGACAGCGGCATTCAGGGAGCACTGAAGCTTTCTTT,CASSWEGGQRHSGSTEAFF
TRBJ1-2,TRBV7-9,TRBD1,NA,TGTGCCAGCAGCTTAAGGACCACCGGACAGGGGAACTATGGCTACACCTTC,CASSLRTTGQGNYGYTF
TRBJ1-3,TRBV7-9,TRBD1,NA,TGTGCCAGCAGCTTAGATCCGGCGCAGACAGGGTCCGGAAACACCATATATTTT,CASSLDPAQTGSGNTIYF
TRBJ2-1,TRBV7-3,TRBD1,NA,TGTGCCAGCAGCTTATTGGGCGACAGGGAGCTCCAGCAGTTCTTC,CASSLLGDRELQQFF
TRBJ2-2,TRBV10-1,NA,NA,TGCGCCAGCAGTGGTGGCGGGGCGAACACCGGGGAGCTGTTTTTT,CASSGGGANTGELFF
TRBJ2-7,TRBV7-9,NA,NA,TGTGCCAGCAGCCTAACAGGGATCGAGCAGTACTTC,CASSLTGIEQYF
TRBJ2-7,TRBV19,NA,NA,TGTGCCAGTAGTATTCCCGGGAACGAGCAGTACTTC,CASSIPGNEQYF
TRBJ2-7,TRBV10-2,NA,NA,TGCGCCAGCAGTAAGGACAGCCCCTACGAGCAGTACTTC,CASSKDSPYEQYF
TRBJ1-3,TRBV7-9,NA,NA,TGTGCCAGCAGCCCACAGAGCTCTGGAAACACCATATATTTT,CASSPQSSGNTIYF
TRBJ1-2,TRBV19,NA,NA,TGTGCCAGTAGTATTGGGTCCGCGACAGTTTGGGTGAAGAGATATGGCTACACCTTC,CASSIGSATVWVKRYGYTF
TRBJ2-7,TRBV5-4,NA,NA,TGTGCCAGCAGCTCCGGCTCCCATAGCTCCTACGAGCAGTACTTC,CASSSGSHSSYEQYF
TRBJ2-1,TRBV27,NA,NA,TGTGCCAGCAGTTCGGCGGGGCTTGAGAACAATGAGCAGTTCTTC,CASSSAGLENNEQFF
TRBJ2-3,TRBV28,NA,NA,TGTGCCAGCAGTTTAAGGGAGGCCACAGATACGCAGTATTTT,CASSLREATDTQYF
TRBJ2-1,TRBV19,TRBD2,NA,TGTGCCAGTAGCCCGGCACTAGCGGGCTACAATGAGCAGTTCTTC,CASSPALAGYNEQFF
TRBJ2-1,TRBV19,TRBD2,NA,TGTGCCAGTAGTATTAGCGGGACGGGCTACAATGAGCAGTTCTTC,CASSISGTGYNEQFF
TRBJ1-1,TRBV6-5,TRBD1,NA,TGTGCCAGCCGACAGGGAGGTCCGGACACTGAAGCTTTCTTT,CASRQGGPDTEAFF
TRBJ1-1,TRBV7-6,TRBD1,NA,TGTGCCAGCAGCCCGGGGACAGGGGCCTTGAAGGCTGAAGCTTTCTTT,CASSPGTGALKAEAFF
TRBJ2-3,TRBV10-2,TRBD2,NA,TGCGCCAGCGGGCCCCCCCCGCGGGAGGATCCAACCGGCACAGATACGCAGTATTTT,CASGPPPREDPTGTDTQYF
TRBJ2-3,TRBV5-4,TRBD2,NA,TGTGCCAGCAGCTTGGCCGGGGGGATGCCCACAGATACGCAGTATTTT,CASSLAGGMPTDTQYF
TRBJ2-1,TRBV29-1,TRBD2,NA,TGCAGCGTTGGTGGGCTAGCGGTTGACTACAATGAGCAGTTCTTC,CSVGGLAVDYNEQFF
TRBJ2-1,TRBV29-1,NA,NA,TGCAGCGTTGTGTGTATTTTGGGGGAGGAAAAAGACAATGAGCAGTTCTTC,CSVVCILGEEKDNEQFF
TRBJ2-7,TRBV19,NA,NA,TGTGCCAGTAGTATAGATCCGACATCTACCTACGAGCAGTACTTC,CASSIDPTSTYEQYF
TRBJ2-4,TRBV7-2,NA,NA,TGTGCCAGCAGCTTAGCTTTGGTGGGGGCAATGGGGAAATTAGCCAAAAACATTCAGTACTTC,CASSLALVGAMGKLAKNIQYF
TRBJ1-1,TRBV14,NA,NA,TGTGCCAGCAGCCAAGTACTCGGTGGCACTGAAGCTTTCTTT,CASSQVLGGTEAFF
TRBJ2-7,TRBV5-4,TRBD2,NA,TGTGCCAGCAGCTTCCGACTAGCGGGAGATGACGAGCAGTACTTC,CASSFRLAGDDEQYF
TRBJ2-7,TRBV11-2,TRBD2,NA,TGTGCCAGCAGCTACGGGACTAGGGCCTACGAGCAGTACTTC,CASSYGTRAYEQYF
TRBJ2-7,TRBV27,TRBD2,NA,TGTGCCAGCAGGGGACGGAGCGGGAGTAACTACGAGCAGTACTTC,CASRGRSGSNYEQYF
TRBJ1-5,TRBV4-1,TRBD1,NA,TGCGCCAGCAGCCATGAGACAGGGGCCTTTAATCAGCCCCAGCATTTT,CASSHETGAFNQPQHF
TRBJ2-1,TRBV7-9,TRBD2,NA,TGTGCCAGCACCGCTAGCGGGGTAGCCTACAATGAGCAGTTCTTC,CASTASGVAYNEQFF
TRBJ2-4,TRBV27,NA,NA,TGTGCCAGCGGAGAGGAAAACATTCAGTACTTC,CASGEENIQYF
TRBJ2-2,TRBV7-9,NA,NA,TGTGCCAGCAGCTCCCGGAGGGTGAGCACCGGGGAGCTGTTTTTT,CASSSRRVSTGELFF
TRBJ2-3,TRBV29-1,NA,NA,TGCAGCGTTCATCCAACGACCGGGGATACGCAGTATTTT,CSVHPTTGDTQYF
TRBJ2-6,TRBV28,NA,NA,TGTGCCAGCAGTTCAGGGGCCAACGTCCTGACTTTC,CASSSGANVLTF
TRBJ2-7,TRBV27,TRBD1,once,TGTGCCAGCAGTTTATCCCGGACAGGGGCCTACGAGCAGTACTTC,CASSLSRTGAYEQYF
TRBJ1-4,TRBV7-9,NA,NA,TGTGCCAGCAGCTTTATAACCGGGGTCCGTAATGAAAAACTGTTTTTT,CASSFITGVRNEKLFF
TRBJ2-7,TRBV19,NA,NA,TGTGCCAGTAGTATGCGCGGGGCCCTCGAGCAGTACTTC,CASSMRGALEQYF
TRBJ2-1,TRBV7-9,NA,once,TGTGCCAGCAGCTTAGGAGGGTCGGATGAGCAGTTCTTC,CASSLGGSDEQFF
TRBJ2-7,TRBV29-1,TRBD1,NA,TGCAGCGTTGAATCCGGGACAGCGACTACCTACGAGCAGTACTTC,CSVESGTATTYEQYF
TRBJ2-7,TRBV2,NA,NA,TGTGCCAGCAGTGAACTAGCCAACGAGCAGTACTTC,CASSELANEQYF